The next 19 T cell receptor beta chains were all read from a single sample in a study of OX40 agonist ivuxolimab in advanced cancers. Sequencing was performed with immunoSEQ multiplex PCR; in TCRdb, only in-frame clones are kept and a portion is missing. The sample includes tens of thousands of clones, 90% to 95% seen only once; the top ten take 15% to 20%. The sequencing used CD4+ or CD8+ T cells sorted from blood, collected in a trial of the OX40 agonist ivuxolimab. Every receptor here comes from an adult with an advanced solid tumor such as melanoma, head and neck, liver or kidney cancer.

The rearrangement joins TRBV5-6 to TRBJ1-6; TRBD1 might be the D (6 bases). This CDR3 has 16 residues. Germline V CDR1 and CDR2: SGHDT, YYEEEE. Trimming removed 4 bases at V and 9 bases at J, with 20 bases between. The CDR3 sequence: CASSPLVEGDSSPLHF. The CDR3 DNA sequence: TGTGCCAGCAGCCCCTTAGTGGAGGGGGATAGTTCACCCCTCCACTTT.

This chain joins TRBV6-9 and TRBJ1-4, with 7 bases that match TRBD1. After removal of 8 bases from V and 13 bases from J, the junction contained 4 bases not matched to a gene. This CDR3 has 10 amino acids. The germline V gene encodes CDR1 MNHGY and CDR2 SVAAGI. The DNA for the CDR3 is TGTGCCAGCCGGGGGGACAGACTGTTTTTT. This translates into CASRGDRLFF.

The chain carries TRBV28 and TRBJ1-3; the match to TRBD1 covers 10 bases. From germline, CDR1 is MDHEN and CDR2 SYDVKM. The CDR3 runs 15 residues. The junction had 7 bases not matched to a gene; V was cut back by 6 bases and J by 5 bases. The CDR3 loop is CASSPMDRGRNTIYF. The CDR3 region has the DNA TGTGCCAGCAGCCCCATGGACAGGGGGAGAAACACCATATATTTT. Complete variable domain (other parts from reference TRBV28 and TRBJ1-3): DVKVTQSSRYLVKRTGEKVFLECVQDMDHENMFWYRQDPGLGLRLIYFSYDVKMKEKGDIPEGYSVSREKKERFSLILESASTNQTSMYLCASSPMDRGRNTIYFGEGSWLTVV.

This clone was seen just once. V gene TRBV15 combines with J gene TRBJ2-5; D unresolved. The germline CDR1 and CDR2 sequences are LNHNV and YYDKDF (reference sequence). V lost 5 bases and J 3 bases, leaving 10 bases between the germline ends. The CDR3 consists of 13 residues. CDR3 region: CATSPSRKETQYF. The DNA of the CDR3 is TGTGCCACCAGCCCAAGTAGAAAAGAGACCCAGTACTTC.

The CDR3 protein is CASFGFHEKLFF. The CDR3 DNA reads TGTGCCAGTTTCGGGTTTCATGAAAAACTGTTTTTT. This chain uses TRBV2 with TRBJ1-4; D not certain. CDR3 length: 12 amino acids. The germline CDR1 and CDR2 sequences are SNHLY and FYNNEI. Trimming removed 9 bases from V and 6 bases from J, with 11 bases in between.

The chain has TRBV11-2 and TRBJ2-7; D gene uncertain. CDR3 size: 18 residues. Per germline, CDR1 SGHAT and CDR2 FQNNGV. V was shortened by 0 bases and J by 4 bases, with 22 bases between the two germline ends. The CDR3 loop reads CASSLDLMAGYSNYEQYF. The CDR3 DNA is TGTGCCAGCAGCTTAGATCTCATGGCAGGCTACTCAAATTACGAGCAGTACTTC.

V gene TRBV28 combines with J gene TRBJ2-7; 7 nucleotides match TRBD1. The CDR3 spans 14 residues. The V segment lost 6 bases and the J segment 3 bases; nucleotides outside the gene matches: 8. The germline V gene has CDR1 MDHEN and CDR2 SYDVKM. Here the CDR3 reads CASSYDRAFYEQYF. In nucleotides, the CDR3 is TGTGCCAGCAGCTATGACAGGGCTTTCTACGAGCAGTACTTC.

The CDR3 is CASGTGGSQPQHF. The CDR3 nucleotides read TGTGCCAGCGGGACAGGGGGATCTCAGCCCCAGCATTTT. The chain combines TRBV2 with TRBJ1-5, with 11 bases fitting TRBD1. The V gene end was trimmed by 8 bases and the J gene end by 6 bases; junction bases not matched to a gene: 3. The CDR3 spans 13 residues. Per the germline V gene, CDR1 is SNHLY and CDR2 is FYNNEI.

This sequence joins TRBV6-6 and TRBJ2-2; D is unclear. Trimming removed 0 bases from V and 11 bases from J, with 7 bases in between. CDR1 and CDR2 from the germline V gene are MNHNY and SVGAGI (reference sequence). The length of the CDR3 is 12 residues. In DNA, the CDR3 is TGTGCCAGCAGTTACTCGAGGAGCGAGCTGTTTTTT. It is translated as CASSYSRSELFF.

Comments on this clone: A far larger clone is off by one base, so a read error is likely. The chain combines TRBV11-2 with TRBJ2-1, with TRBD1 as a possible D gene (5 bases). Deletions cut 2 bases from V and 12 bases from J, with 5 bases between. The V gene's germline CDR1 is SGHAT and CDR2 FQNNGV. CDR3 length equals 10 residues. DNA for the CDR3: TGTGCCAGCAGCTTAACAGGGCAGTTCTTC. As protein: CASSLTGQFF. The full variable domain, with the rest looked up from reference TRBV11-2 and TRBJ2-1, is EAGVAQSPRYKIIEKRQSVAFWCNPISGHATLYWYQQILGQGPKLLIQFQNNGVVDDSQLPKDRFSAERLKGVDSTLKIQPAKLEDSAVYLCASSLTGQFFGPGTRLTVL.

CDR3 residues: CASSLGQNTEAFF. The DNA for the CDR3 is TGTGCCAGCAGCTTAGGACAGAACACTGAAGCTTTCTTT. V gene TRBV7-3 combines with J gene TRBJ1-1, with a possible D match to TRBD1 (5 bases). The CDR3 runs to 13 residues. V was pared by 2 bases and J by 1 base, with 5 bases between. Germline V CDR1 and CDR2: SGHTA, FQGTGA.

The chain employs TRBV28 and TRBJ1-5, with TRBD1 matching over 8 bases. Germline values: CDR1 MDHEN, CDR2 SYDVKM. Losses at the gene ends were 6 bases for V and 3 bases for J; bases not matched to a gene: 4. The CDR3 runs 14 residues. DNA of the CDR3: TGTGCCAGCAGCATGGACAGGGTCAATCAGCCCCAGCATTTT. Translated: CASSMDRVNQPQHF.

The chain uses TRBV9 and TRBJ2-7; D might be TRBD1 or TRBD2, each matching 5 bases. CDR3 length: 16 amino acids. CDR1 and CDR2 (germline): SGDLS, YYNGEE. The ends were cut back, 2 bases at V and 5 bases at J, with 20 bases in the middle. The CDR3 DNA reads as TGTGCCAGCAGCGTCTCCTCCCAGGGAGTTCTCGACGAGCAGTACTTC. Its translation is CASSVSSQGVLDEQYF. Complete variable domain (other parts from reference TRBV9 and TRBJ2-7): DSGVTQTPKHLITATGQRVTLRCSPRSGDLSVYWYQQSLDQGLQFLIQYYNGEERAKGNILERFSAQQFPDLHSELNLSSLELGDSALYFCASSVSSQGVLDEQYFGPGTRLTVT.

This clone is labeled medium-sized. V and J are TRBV11-3 and TRBJ2-7, with D possibly being TRBD1 (5 bases). The V end was cut by 4 bases, the J end by 1 base, with 14 bases between. The CDR3 runs to 15 residues. In germline, CDR1 is SGHNT, CDR2 YENEEA. The CDR3 region is CASSSQSGPSYEQYF. The CDR3 coding sequence is TGTGCCAGCAGCTCCCAGTCAGGGCCTTCCTACGAGCAGTACTTC. The full variable domain, with the rest looked up from reference TRBV11-3 and TRBJ2-7, is EAGVVQSPRYKIIEKKQPVAFWCNPISGHNTLYWYLQNLGQGPELLIRYENEEAVDDSQLPKDRFSAERLKGVDSTLKIQPAELGDSAVYLCASSSQSGPSYEQYFGPGTRLTVT.

The rearrangement joins TRBV2 to TRBJ1-5; 12 bases fit TRBD1. The CDR3 sequence is 14 residues long. Germline trimming cut 6 bases from V and 6 bases from J; bases unmatched to any gene: 3. Per the germline V gene, CDR1 is SNHLY and CDR2 is FYNNEI. The CDR3 sequence is CASRPGQGAQPQHF. The CDR3 region has the DNA TGTGCCAGCAGGCCGGGACAGGGGGCTCAGCCCCAGCATTTT. The full variable domain, completed using reference TRBV2 and TRBJ1-5, is EPEVTQTPSHQVTQMGQEVILRCVPISNHLYFYWYRQILGQKVEFLVSFYNNEISEKSEIFDDQFSVERPDGSNFTLKIRSTKLEDSAMYFCASRPGQGAQPQHFGDGTRLSIL.

The V gene is TRBV4-1, the J gene TRBJ1-5; D is ambiguous. Trimming took off 1 base at V and 1 base at J, with 11 bases between the two ends. The CDR3 totals 16 residues. The germline V gene encodes CDR1 MGHRA and CDR2 YSYEKL. CDR3 bases: TGCGCCAGCAGCCAAGGAGGGTTGGGCAGCAATCAGCCCCAGCATTTT. It yields the protein CASSQGGLGSNQPQHF.

This clone is a singleton in its sample. This CDR3 is also generated by other DNA sequences in the sample. The chain joins TRBV19 to TRBJ1-1; TRBD1 matches at 10 bases. Germline V gene sequence: CDR1 LNHDA, CDR2 SQIVND (reference sequence). The J segment lost 0 bases and the V segment lost 3 bases, leaving 4 bases of the junction unmatched. The CDR3 is 16 amino acids. The CDR3 nucleotides read TGTGCCAGTAGTATCCGGACAGGGGGACTGAACACTGAAGCTTTCTTT. Translation: CASSIRTGGLNTEAFF.

The chain links TRBV7-6 to TRBJ2-1; no clear D. Trimming pared 5 bases from V and 5 bases from J, leaving 16 bases between. CDR3 length equals 15 residues. Germline values: CDR1 SGHVS, CDR2 FNYEAQ. The CDR3, as DNA: TGTGCCAGCAGCCCCTTGGCTTCAGGTAACAATGAGCAGTTCTTC. It translates to CASSPLASGNNEQFF.

This chain uses TRBV28 with TRBJ2-7; D remains unclear. Germline assignment: CDR1 MDHEN and CDR2 SYDVKM. The CDR3 spans 12 residues. V lost 4 bases and J lost 3, with 7 bases in between. CDR3: CASSWVGYEQYF. The CDR3 DNA sequence: TGTGCCAGCAGTTGGGTCGGCTACGAGCAGTACTTC. Full variable domain (missing parts from reference TRBV28 and TRBJ2-7): DVKVTQSSRYLVKRTGEKVFLECVQDMDHENMFWYRQDPGLGLRLIYFSYDVKMKEKGDIPEGYSVSREKKERFSLILESASTNQTSMYLCASSWVGYEQYFGPGTRLTVT.